Each of the 28 T cell receptor beta chains below was sequenced from the same sample in a study of T cells after yellow fever vaccination. From the 5' RACE reads, TCRdb called clonotypes with MiXCR, one entry per CDR3 protein. In the table there are more than 300,000 distinct CDR3 sequences, around 4.5% of which are singletons. Sample: PBMCs, taken 15 days after the yellow fever booster vaccination. These receptor sequences come from a young man who received the YFV17D yellow fever vaccine.

This clonotype occurred many times. The rearrangement joins TRBV7-9 to TRBJ1-4, with D possibly TRBD1 on 5 matching bases. CDR3 length: 15 amino acids. Germline CDR1 SEHNR, CDR2 FQNEAQ (reference sequence). V was clipped by 5 bases and J by 8 bases, with 18 bases between them. CDR3 sequence (DNA): TGTGCCAGCAGCCCGCGGGGCAGGGAGGAGGAAAAACTGTTTTTT. Amino acids: CASSPRGREEEKLFF.

The chain combines TRBV29-1 with TRBJ1-5; 7 nucleotides agree with TRBD1. The CDR3 extends over 14 amino acids. Per germline, CDR1 SQVTM and CDR2 ANQGSEA. The V segment lost 6 bases and the J segment 0 bases; nucleotides outside the gene matches: 5. CDR3 loop: CSVLDRDSNQPQHF. CDR3 in DNA: TGCAGCGTCCTAGACAGGGATAGCAATCAGCCCCAGCATTTT.

The gene calls are TRBV29-1 and TRBJ2-3, with 7 bases that match TRBD1. V was pared by 7 bases and J by 3 bases, with 13 bases of the junction left unmatched. CDR3 length: 15 amino acids. The germline V gene has CDR1 SQVTM and CDR2 ANQGSEA. CDR3 sequence: CSGNRGRARTDTQYF. CDR3 sequence (DNA): TGCAGCGGCAACAGGGGAAGGGCACGAACAGATACGCAGTATTTT.

There are many counts of this clonotype. This chain connects TRBV7-9 to TRBJ2-1; D is possibly TRBD1 or TRBD2 (6 bases each). Germline V gene lookup returns CDR1 SEHNR and CDR2 FQNEAQ (reference sequence). CDR3 length: 14 amino acids. Trimming stripped 3 bases from V and 6 bases from J, with 12 bases between. The CDR3 region has the DNA TGTGCCAGCAGCTTGGCCCGGGGGCTCAATGAGCAGTTCTTC. Amino acid sequence: CASSLARGLNEQFF.

This clonotype was counted ten times or more. This chain joins TRBV7-2 and TRBJ2-6; D is unclear. Germline V gives CDR1 SGHTA, CDR2 FQGNSA. The CDR3 loop spans 16 amino acids. The V gene lost 1 base and the J gene lost 4 bases, with 11 bases spanning the gap. This chain's CDR3 is CASSLDGARGANVLTF. For the CDR3, the DNA is TGTGCCAGCAGCTTAGACGGCGCGAGGGGGGCCAACGTCCTGACTTTC.

This clonotype has a handful of counts. V is TRBV24-1 and J is TRBJ2-1, with 16 bases fitting TRBD2. The length of the CDR3 is 18 residues. The J segment lost 2 bases and the V segment lost 6 bases, leaving 6 bases of the junction unmatched. Germline V gene lookup returns CDR1 KGHDR and CDR2 SFDVKD. The CDR3 bases are TGTGCCACCAGTCCGGGACTAGCGGGGGGGAGCACCTACAATGAGCAGTTCTTC. It encodes CATSPGLAGGSTYNEQFF.

J is TRBJ1-5 and V is TRBV6-4, with no clear D. CDR3 size: 12 residues. V shed 4 bases and J shed 5 bases, with 6 bases lying between them. CDR1 and CDR2 (germline): MRHNA, SNTAGT. The CDR3 sequence: CASSGPYQPQHF. The CDR3 bases are TGTGCCAGCAGTGGCCCCTATCAGCCCCAGCATTTT.

This clonotype was counted only a few times. V usage is TRBV5-6 and J usage is TRBJ2-7; TRBD2 matches 7 bases. Germline V gene lookup returns CDR1 SGHDT and CDR2 YYEEEE. Trimming removed 7 bases from V and 3 bases from J; junction bases left unmatched: 1. The CDR3 contains 11 residues. The CDR3: CASGEGYEQYV. Here the CDR3 DNA reads TGTGCCAGCGGGGAGGGCTACGAGCAGTACGTC.

This clonotype was seen many times. The genes are TRBV6-5 and TRBJ2-2, with unresolved D. Germline V gene data show CDR1 as MNHEY and CDR2 as SVGAGI. V lost 2 bases and J lost 3, with 7 bases in between. The CDR3 is 14 amino acids. Written as DNA, the CDR3 is TGTGCCAGCAGTTACCGGCTTTACACCGGGGAGCTGTTTTTT. Translating gives CASSYRLYTGELFF.

The gene calls are TRBV5-8 and TRBJ2-3; 7 bases are shared with TRBD1. Germline V gives CDR1 SGHTS, CDR2 YDEGEE. The J segment lost 5 bases and the V segment lost 4 bases, leaving 10 bases of the junction unmatched. The CDR3 has 15 amino acids. CDR3 sequence reads: CASSPTGVFGDTQYF. The DNA of the CDR3 is TGTGCCAGCAGCCCAACAGGGGTTTTTGGAGATACGCAGTATTTT.

The chain uses TRBV20-1 and TRBJ1-1; D call uncertain. This CDR3 has 12 residues. In germline, CDR1 is DFQATT, CDR2 SNEGSKA (reference sequence). V was trimmed by 0 bases and J by 4 bases, leaving 6 bases between them. The CDR3 here is CSAREALTEAFF. The CDR3 bases are TGCAGTGCTAGAGAGGCTCTCACTGAAGCTTTCTTT.

The J gene is TRBJ2-5, the V gene TRBV10-3; D is possibly TRBD2 (5 bases). CDR1 ENHRY and CDR2 SYGVKD come from the germline V gene. CDR3 length: 14 residues. V was cut by 0 bases and J by 8 bases, with 13 bases left in between. The CDR3 DNA reads as TGTGCCATCAGTGAGTCGGGCTCAGAGGGTACCCAGTACTTC. Translating gives CAISESGSEGTQYF.

This clonotype was counted many times. The chain links TRBV30 to TRBJ2-7; the match to TRBD2 covers 11 bases. The V gene end was trimmed by 4 bases and the J gene end by 4 bases; junction bases not matched to a gene: 0. The CDR3 totals 12 residues. Germline values: CDR1 GTSNPN, CDR2 SVGIG (reference sequence). CDR3 sequence reads: CAWTSGGYEQYF. As DNA, the CDR3 is TGTGCCTGGACTAGCGGGGGGTACGAGCAGTACTTC.

This rearrangement joins TRBV9 to TRBJ2-7; no clear D gene. V gave up 3 bases and J gave up 4 bases, with 8 bases separating them. CDR1 SGDLS and CDR2 YYNGEE come from the germline V gene. This CDR3 spans 12 amino acids. The CDR3 spells CASSGLHYEQYF. The CDR3 DNA follows: TGTGCCAGCAGCGGCCTCCATTACGAGCAGTACTTC.

In this sample, this clonotype turned up a few times. The rearrangement uses TRBV29-1 and TRBJ2-3; D remains ambiguous. This CDR3 spans 13 amino acids. The germline V gene has CDR1 SQVTM and CDR2 ANQGSEA. V lost 4 bases to trimming and J lost 6 bases, with 14 bases between them. The CDR3 is CSVVGSSVDTQYF. CDR3 coding DNA: TGCAGCGTTGTCGGTTCGAGTGTGGATACGCAGTATTTT.

This clonotype was seen many times. The gene calls are TRBV20-1 and TRBJ2-4, with D possibly matching TRBD2 (5 bases). Between the trimmed V and J ends, which lost 3 bases and 2 bases, there was a span of 8 bases. Germline CDR1 DFQATT, CDR2 SNEGSKA (reference sequence). There are 13 residues in the CDR3. Here the CDR3 reads CSASEGSKNIQYF. In nucleotides, the CDR3 is TGCAGTGCTAGTGAGGGCTCCAAAAACATTCAGTACTTC.

This clonotype was seen many times. This chain uses TRBV20-1 with TRBJ1-2; D is unresolved. V was shortened by 6 bases and J by 4 bases, with 12 bases between the two germline ends. The CDR3 sequence is 12 residues long. Looked up from germline, CDR1 is DFQATT and CDR2 is SNEGSKA (reference sequence). The CDR3, as DNA: TGCAGTGCGGCAAGAGGGCTCTATGGCTACACCTTC. This translates into CSAARGLYGYTF.

The J gene is TRBJ1-6, the V gene TRBV7-9; D gene uncertain. The CDR3 sequence is 15 residues long. Germline CDR1 and CDR2: SEHNR and FQNEAQ (reference sequence). V was clipped by 1 base and J by 9 bases, with 13 bases between them. DNA of the CDR3: TGTGCCAGCAGCTTAGGAGGAGGGATGAGTTCACCCCTCCACTTT. This codes for CASSLGGGMSSPLHF.

This clonotype was recorded a few times. The rearrangement joins TRBV6-1 to TRBJ1-6; TRBD1 aligns across 7 bases. Germline-derived CDR1 and CDR2 are MNHNS and SASEGT. The CDR3 runs 16 residues. V lost 0 bases and J lost 8; bases outside the gene matches: 7. The CDR3 protein is CASSEAYRQGHSPLHF. The CDR3 DNA follows: TGTGCCAGCAGTGAAGCTTATCGACAGGGCCATTCACCCCTCCACTTT.

This clonotype was seen ten or more times. The chain couples TRBV20-1 to TRBJ2-5; TRBD1 agrees at 7 bases. In germline, CDR1 is DFQATT, CDR2 SNEGSKA (reference sequence). There are 14 residues in the CDR3. Germline trimming cut 1 base from V and 2 bases from J; bases unmatched to any gene: 4. The CDR3 protein is CSARAGTVQETQYF. CDR3 coding DNA: TGCAGTGCTAGAGCAGGGACAGTTCAAGAGACCCAGTACTTC.

This clonotype appeared a few times. The chain is built from TRBV7-2 and TRBJ2-1; unclear D gene. CDR1 and CDR2 (germline): SGHTA, FQGNSA. V lost 0 bases and J lost 8, with 5 bases in between. The CDR3 extends over 12 amino acids. The CDR3 is CASSLAFYEQFF. The CDR3 nucleotides read TGTGCCAGCAGCTTAGCCTTTTATGAGCAGTTCTTC.

In its sample, this clonotype was seen a few times. The chain's CDR3 is CASSSKGDAINNYGYTF. The CDR3 coding sequence is TGTGCCAGCAGCTCCAAAGGGGACGCAATTAATAACTATGGCTACACCTTC. This chain links TRBV7-9 with TRBJ1-2; D perhaps matches TRBD1 (5 bases). Trimming took off 4 bases at V and 1 base at J, with 19 bases between the two ends. In germline, CDR1 is SEHNR, CDR2 FQNEAQ (reference sequence). The CDR3 consists of 17 residues. The entire variable domain, with the rest obtained from reference TRBV7-9 and TRBJ1-2, is as follows: DTGVSQNPRHKITKRGQNVTFRCDPISEHNRLYWYRQTLGQGPEFLTYFQNEAQLEKSRLLSDRFSAERPKGSFSTLEIQRTEQGDSAMYLCASSSKGDAINNYGYTFGSGTRLTVV.

The chain has TRBV5-1 and TRBJ2-1; 9 bases agree with TRBD2. This CDR3 region has 15 residues. The ends lost 3 bases at V and 3 bases at J; junction bases unmatched: 4. Germline V gives CDR1 SGHRS, CDR2 YFSETQ. As DNA, the CDR3 is TGCGCCAGCAGCTCCATAGCGGGGGACTACAATGAGCAGTTCTTC. The encoded protein is CASSSIAGDYNEQFF.

V is TRBV3-1 and J is TRBJ2-2; TRBD1 is a possible D gene (5 bases). The germline gives CDR1 LGHDT, CDR2 YNNKEL (reference sequence). The CDR3 length is 14 residues. V gave up 3 bases and J gave up 4 bases, with 9 bases separating them. The CDR3 loop is CASSQRQFTGELFF. As DNA, the CDR3 is TGTGCCAGCAGCCAGCGACAGTTCACCGGGGAGCTGTTTTTT.

At least ten counts were recorded for this clonotype. J is TRBJ2-7 and V is TRBV28, with 10 bases matching TRBD1. The CDR3 totals 15 residues. Germline-derived CDR1 and CDR2 are MDHEN and SYDVKM. Unmatched junction bases numbered 9, after V lost 5 bases and J lost 5 bases. The CDR3 bases are TGTGCCAGCAGTCCCGGGGGGACAGGGGTACACGAGCAGTACGTC. Translating it yields CASSPGGTGVHEQYV.

J is TRBJ2-1 and V is TRBV18, with 9 bases fitting TRBD2. The trim removed 3 bases at V and 2 bases at J, leaving 5 bases unmatched. This CDR3 contains 16 residues. Looked up from germline, CDR1 is KGHSH and CDR2 is LQKENI. The CDR3 protein is CASSPPASGAYNEQFF. CDR3 coding DNA: TGTGCCAGCTCACCCCCCGCTAGCGGGGCCTACAATGAGCAGTTCTTC.

Ten or more counts support this clonotype. The chain uses TRBV12-3 or TRBV12-4 and TRBJ2-2; D gene unclear. The CDR3 contains 14 residues. Trimming stripped 6 bases from V and 4 bases from J, with 12 bases between. CDR3 amino acids: CASSPLGFTGELFF. DNA of the CDR3: TGTGCCAGCAGCCCCCTTGGGTTCACCGGGGAGCTGTTTTTT.

This clonotype was detected a few times. The CDR3 is CASSRQGVRQPQHF. The CDR3 nucleotides read TGTGCCAGCAGCCGCCAGGGAGTGAGGCAGCCCCAGCATTTT. The gene calls are TRBV3-1 and TRBJ1-5; a possible D gene is TRBD1 (5 bases). Trimming shortened V by 4 bases and J by 7 bases, and 14 bases separated the two germline ends. CDR1 is LGHDT and CDR2 is YNNKEL in the germline V gene (reference sequence). The CDR3 is 14 amino acids.